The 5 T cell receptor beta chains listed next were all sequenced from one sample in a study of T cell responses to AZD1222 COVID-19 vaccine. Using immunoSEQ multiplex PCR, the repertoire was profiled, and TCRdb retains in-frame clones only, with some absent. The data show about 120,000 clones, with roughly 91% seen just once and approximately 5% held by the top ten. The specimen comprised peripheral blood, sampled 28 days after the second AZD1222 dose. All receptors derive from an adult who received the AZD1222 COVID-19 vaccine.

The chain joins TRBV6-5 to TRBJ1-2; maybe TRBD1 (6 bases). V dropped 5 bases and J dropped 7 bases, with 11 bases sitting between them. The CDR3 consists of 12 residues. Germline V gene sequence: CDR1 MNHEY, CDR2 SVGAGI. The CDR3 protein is CASSNRVSGYTF. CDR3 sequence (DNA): TGTGCCAGCAGTAACAGGGTCTCTGGCTACACCTTC.

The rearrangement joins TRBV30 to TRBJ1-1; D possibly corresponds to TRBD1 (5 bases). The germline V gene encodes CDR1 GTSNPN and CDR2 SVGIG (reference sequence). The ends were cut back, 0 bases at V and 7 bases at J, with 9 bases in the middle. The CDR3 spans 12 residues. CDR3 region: CAWSVGTGEAFF. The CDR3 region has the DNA TGTGCCTGGAGTGTAGGTACAGGTGAAGCTTTCTTT. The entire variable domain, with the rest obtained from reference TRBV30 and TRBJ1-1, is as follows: SQTIHQWPATLVQPVGSPLSLECTVEGTSNPNLYWYRQAAGRGLQLLFYSVGIGQISSEVPQNLSASRPQDRQFILSSKKLLLSDSGFYLCAWSVGTGEAFFGQGTRLTVV.

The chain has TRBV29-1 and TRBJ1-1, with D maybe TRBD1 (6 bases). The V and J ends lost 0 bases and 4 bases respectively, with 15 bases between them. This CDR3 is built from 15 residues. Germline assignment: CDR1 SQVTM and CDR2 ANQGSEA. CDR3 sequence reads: CSVEDPRQAATEAFF. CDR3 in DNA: TGCAGCGTTGAAGATCCCAGACAGGCAGCCACTGAAGCTTTCTTT.

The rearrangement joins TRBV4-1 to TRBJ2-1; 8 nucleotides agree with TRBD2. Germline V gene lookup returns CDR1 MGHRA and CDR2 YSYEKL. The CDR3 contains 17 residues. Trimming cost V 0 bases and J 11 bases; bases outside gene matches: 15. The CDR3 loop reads CASSQDIPGLVRVKQFF. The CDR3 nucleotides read TGCGCCAGCAGCCAAGATATTCCGGGACTAGTTCGAGTAAAGCAGTTCTTC.

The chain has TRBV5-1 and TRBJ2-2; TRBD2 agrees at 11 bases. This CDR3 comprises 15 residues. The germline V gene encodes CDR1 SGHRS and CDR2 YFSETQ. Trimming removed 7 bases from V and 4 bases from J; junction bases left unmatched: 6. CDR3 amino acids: CASAPTSGSTGELFF. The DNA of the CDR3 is TGCGCCAGCGCCCCAACTAGCGGGAGCACCGGGGAGCTGTTTTTT.